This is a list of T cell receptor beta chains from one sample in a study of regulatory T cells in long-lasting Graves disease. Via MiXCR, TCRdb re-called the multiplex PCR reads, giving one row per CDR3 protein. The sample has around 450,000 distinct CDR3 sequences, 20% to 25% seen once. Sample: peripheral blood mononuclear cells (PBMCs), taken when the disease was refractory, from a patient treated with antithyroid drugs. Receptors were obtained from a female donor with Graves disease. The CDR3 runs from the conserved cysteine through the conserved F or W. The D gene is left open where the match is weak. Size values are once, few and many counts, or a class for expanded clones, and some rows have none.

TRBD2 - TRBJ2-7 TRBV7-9 CASRSPGSAGRQYF TGTGCCAGCAGATCACCCGGATCAGCGGGGAGGCAGTACTTC
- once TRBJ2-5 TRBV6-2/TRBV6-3 CASSYSPGLETQYF TGTGCCAGCAGCTACTCGCCAGGGCTAGAGACCCAGTACTTC
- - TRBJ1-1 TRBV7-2 CASSLSGWDTEAFF TGTGCCAGCAGCTTATCAGGGTGGGACACTGAAGCTTTCTTT
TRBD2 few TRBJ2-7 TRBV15 CATSRALTSRYEQYF TGTGCCACCAGCAGAGCTCTGACTAGCCGCTACGAGCAGTACTTC
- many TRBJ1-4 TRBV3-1 CASSQGGDGKLFF TGTGCCAGCAGCCAAGGTGGGGACGGAAAACTGTTTTTT
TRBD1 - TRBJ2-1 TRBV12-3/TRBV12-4 CASSPARTGFREQFF TGTGCCAGCAGCCCGGCCCGGACAGGGTTTCGTGAGCAGTTCTTC
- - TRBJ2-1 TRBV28 CASSTWDAGGAQFF TGTGCCAGCAGTACCTGGGACGCCGGCGGGGCGCAGTTCTTC
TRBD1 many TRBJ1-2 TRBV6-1 CASTDRVAGYTF TGTGCCAGCACCGACAGGGTGGCCGGCTACACCTTC
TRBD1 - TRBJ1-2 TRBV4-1 CASSQPPRGRIYGYTF TGCGCCAGCAGCCAACCACCCAGGGGGCGAATCTATGGCTACACCTTC
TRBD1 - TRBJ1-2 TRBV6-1 CASSSPPGQGARTNYGYTF TGTGCCAGCAGCTCCCCACCTGGACAGGGGGCGAGAACTAACTATGGCTACACCTTC
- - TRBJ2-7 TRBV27 CASTPLAGSYEQYF TGTGCCAGCACCCCTTTGGCGGGCTCCTACGAGCAGTACTTC
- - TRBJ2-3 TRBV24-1 CATSDSPGASEEAYTQYF TGTGCCACCAGTGATTCCCCGGGGGCATCTGAGGAGGCATATACGCAGTATTTT
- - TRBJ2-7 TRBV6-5 CASSYNSDSYEQYF TGTGCCAGCAGTTACAATTCGGATTCCTACGAGCAGTACTTC
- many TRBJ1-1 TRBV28 CASSQRPGTTEAFF TGTGCCAGCAGTCAGAGACCCGGCACAACTGAAGCTTTCTTT
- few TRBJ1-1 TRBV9 CASSVGSGREGEAFF TGTGCCAGCAGCGTAGGTTCGGGCAGGGAGGGAGAAGCTTTCTTT
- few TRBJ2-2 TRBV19 CASTKRDTNTGELFF TGTGCCAGTACCAAAAGGGACACTAACACCGGGGAGCTGTTTTTT
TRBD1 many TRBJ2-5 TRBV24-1 CATSDRTGGQETQYF TGTGCCACCAGTGATAGGACAGGGGGACAAGAGACCCAGTACTTC
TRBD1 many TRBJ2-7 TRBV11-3 CASRFRGQGPGGEYF TGTGCCAGCAGGTTCCGGGGACAGGGACCTGGTGGGGAGTACTTC
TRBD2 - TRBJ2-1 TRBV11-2 CASSLVLAGGQFF TGTGCCAGCAGCTTAGTCCTAGCGGGAGGACAGTTCTTC
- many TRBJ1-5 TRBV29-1 CSVGGDSDNQPQHF TGCAGCGTTGGAGGGGACTCCGACAATCAGCCCCAGCATTTT
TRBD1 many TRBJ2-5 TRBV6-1 CASRPLPGTGGDQETQYF TGTGCCAGCAGGCCCCTCCCTGGGACAGGGGGAGATCAAGAGACCCAGTACTTC
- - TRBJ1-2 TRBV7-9 CASSLGASNYGYTF TGTGCCAGCAGCTTAGGCGCCAGTAACTATGGCTACACCTTC
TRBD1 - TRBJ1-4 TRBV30 CASARTGVTNEKLFF TGTGCCTCCGCCCGGACAGGGGTGACTAATGAAAAACTGTTTTTT
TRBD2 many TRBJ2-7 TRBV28 CASSLSGTSGSYEQYF TGTGCCAGCAGTCTATCGGGGACTAGCGGGAGCTACGAGCAGTACTTC
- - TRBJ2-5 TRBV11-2 CASSQEEWLRGPTKETQYF TGTGCCAGCAGCCAAGAGGAGTGGTTGCGGGGCCCAACAAAAGAGACCCAGTACTTC
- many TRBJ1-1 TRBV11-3 CASSAGDPNTEAFF TGTGCCAGCTCCGCTGGGGACCCGAACACTGAAGCTTTCTTT
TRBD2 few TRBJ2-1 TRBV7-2 CASSRSSGDEQFF TGTGCCAGCAGCCGAAGTAGCGGGGACGAGCAGTTCTTC
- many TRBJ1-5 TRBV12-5 CASGPLGDQPQHF TGTGCTAGTGGCCCTCTGGGGGATCAGCCCCAGCATTTT
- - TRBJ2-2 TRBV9 CASSPPLAGELFF TGTGCCAGCAGCCCACCCCTTGCCGGGGAGCTGTTTTTT
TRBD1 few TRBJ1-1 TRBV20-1 CSARGPSRGRNTEAFF TGCAGTGCTAGGGGTCCGTCCAGGGGGAGGAACACTGAAGCTTTCTTT
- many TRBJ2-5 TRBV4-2 CASSQESETQYF TGTGCCAGCAGCCAAGAGTCCGAGACCCAGTACTTC
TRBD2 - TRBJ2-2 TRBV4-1 CASSPREGLDFRAGELFF TGCGCCAGCAGCCCCCGAGAAGGACTAGACTTTAGGGCCGGGGAGCTGTTTTTT
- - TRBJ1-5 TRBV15 CATSSGRFNQPQHF TGTGCCACCAGCAGTGGAAGGTTCAATCAGCCCCAGCATTTT
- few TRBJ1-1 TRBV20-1 CSASSDTEAFF TGCAGTGCTAGTTCGGACACTGAAGCTTTCTTT
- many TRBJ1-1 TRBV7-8 CASSLERQAPSLLSEAFF TGTGCCAGCAGCTTAGAACGGCAGGCCCCTTCACTCCTCTCTGAAGCTTTCTTT
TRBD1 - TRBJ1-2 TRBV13 CASSPLGQYGGYTF TGTGCCAGCAGCCCCTTGGGACAGTACGGGGGCTACACCTTC
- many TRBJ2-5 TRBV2 CASYGGLETQYF TGTGCCAGCTACGGGGGGCTGGAGACCCAGTACTTC
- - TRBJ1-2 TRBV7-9 CASSLDFEGYGYTF TGTGCCAGCAGCTTAGATTTTGAGGGGTATGGCTACACCTTC
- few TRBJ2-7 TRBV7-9 CASSFARDHEQYF TGTGCCAGCAGCTTCGCCCGGGACCACGAGCAGTACTTC
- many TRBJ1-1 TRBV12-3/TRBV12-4 CASSLADQGLVGTEAFF TGTGCCAGCAGTTTAGCGGACCAGGGGTTGGTAGGCACTGAAGCTTTCTTT
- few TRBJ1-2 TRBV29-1 CSVDSWDGYTF TGCAGCGTTGACAGCTGGGATGGCTACACCTTC